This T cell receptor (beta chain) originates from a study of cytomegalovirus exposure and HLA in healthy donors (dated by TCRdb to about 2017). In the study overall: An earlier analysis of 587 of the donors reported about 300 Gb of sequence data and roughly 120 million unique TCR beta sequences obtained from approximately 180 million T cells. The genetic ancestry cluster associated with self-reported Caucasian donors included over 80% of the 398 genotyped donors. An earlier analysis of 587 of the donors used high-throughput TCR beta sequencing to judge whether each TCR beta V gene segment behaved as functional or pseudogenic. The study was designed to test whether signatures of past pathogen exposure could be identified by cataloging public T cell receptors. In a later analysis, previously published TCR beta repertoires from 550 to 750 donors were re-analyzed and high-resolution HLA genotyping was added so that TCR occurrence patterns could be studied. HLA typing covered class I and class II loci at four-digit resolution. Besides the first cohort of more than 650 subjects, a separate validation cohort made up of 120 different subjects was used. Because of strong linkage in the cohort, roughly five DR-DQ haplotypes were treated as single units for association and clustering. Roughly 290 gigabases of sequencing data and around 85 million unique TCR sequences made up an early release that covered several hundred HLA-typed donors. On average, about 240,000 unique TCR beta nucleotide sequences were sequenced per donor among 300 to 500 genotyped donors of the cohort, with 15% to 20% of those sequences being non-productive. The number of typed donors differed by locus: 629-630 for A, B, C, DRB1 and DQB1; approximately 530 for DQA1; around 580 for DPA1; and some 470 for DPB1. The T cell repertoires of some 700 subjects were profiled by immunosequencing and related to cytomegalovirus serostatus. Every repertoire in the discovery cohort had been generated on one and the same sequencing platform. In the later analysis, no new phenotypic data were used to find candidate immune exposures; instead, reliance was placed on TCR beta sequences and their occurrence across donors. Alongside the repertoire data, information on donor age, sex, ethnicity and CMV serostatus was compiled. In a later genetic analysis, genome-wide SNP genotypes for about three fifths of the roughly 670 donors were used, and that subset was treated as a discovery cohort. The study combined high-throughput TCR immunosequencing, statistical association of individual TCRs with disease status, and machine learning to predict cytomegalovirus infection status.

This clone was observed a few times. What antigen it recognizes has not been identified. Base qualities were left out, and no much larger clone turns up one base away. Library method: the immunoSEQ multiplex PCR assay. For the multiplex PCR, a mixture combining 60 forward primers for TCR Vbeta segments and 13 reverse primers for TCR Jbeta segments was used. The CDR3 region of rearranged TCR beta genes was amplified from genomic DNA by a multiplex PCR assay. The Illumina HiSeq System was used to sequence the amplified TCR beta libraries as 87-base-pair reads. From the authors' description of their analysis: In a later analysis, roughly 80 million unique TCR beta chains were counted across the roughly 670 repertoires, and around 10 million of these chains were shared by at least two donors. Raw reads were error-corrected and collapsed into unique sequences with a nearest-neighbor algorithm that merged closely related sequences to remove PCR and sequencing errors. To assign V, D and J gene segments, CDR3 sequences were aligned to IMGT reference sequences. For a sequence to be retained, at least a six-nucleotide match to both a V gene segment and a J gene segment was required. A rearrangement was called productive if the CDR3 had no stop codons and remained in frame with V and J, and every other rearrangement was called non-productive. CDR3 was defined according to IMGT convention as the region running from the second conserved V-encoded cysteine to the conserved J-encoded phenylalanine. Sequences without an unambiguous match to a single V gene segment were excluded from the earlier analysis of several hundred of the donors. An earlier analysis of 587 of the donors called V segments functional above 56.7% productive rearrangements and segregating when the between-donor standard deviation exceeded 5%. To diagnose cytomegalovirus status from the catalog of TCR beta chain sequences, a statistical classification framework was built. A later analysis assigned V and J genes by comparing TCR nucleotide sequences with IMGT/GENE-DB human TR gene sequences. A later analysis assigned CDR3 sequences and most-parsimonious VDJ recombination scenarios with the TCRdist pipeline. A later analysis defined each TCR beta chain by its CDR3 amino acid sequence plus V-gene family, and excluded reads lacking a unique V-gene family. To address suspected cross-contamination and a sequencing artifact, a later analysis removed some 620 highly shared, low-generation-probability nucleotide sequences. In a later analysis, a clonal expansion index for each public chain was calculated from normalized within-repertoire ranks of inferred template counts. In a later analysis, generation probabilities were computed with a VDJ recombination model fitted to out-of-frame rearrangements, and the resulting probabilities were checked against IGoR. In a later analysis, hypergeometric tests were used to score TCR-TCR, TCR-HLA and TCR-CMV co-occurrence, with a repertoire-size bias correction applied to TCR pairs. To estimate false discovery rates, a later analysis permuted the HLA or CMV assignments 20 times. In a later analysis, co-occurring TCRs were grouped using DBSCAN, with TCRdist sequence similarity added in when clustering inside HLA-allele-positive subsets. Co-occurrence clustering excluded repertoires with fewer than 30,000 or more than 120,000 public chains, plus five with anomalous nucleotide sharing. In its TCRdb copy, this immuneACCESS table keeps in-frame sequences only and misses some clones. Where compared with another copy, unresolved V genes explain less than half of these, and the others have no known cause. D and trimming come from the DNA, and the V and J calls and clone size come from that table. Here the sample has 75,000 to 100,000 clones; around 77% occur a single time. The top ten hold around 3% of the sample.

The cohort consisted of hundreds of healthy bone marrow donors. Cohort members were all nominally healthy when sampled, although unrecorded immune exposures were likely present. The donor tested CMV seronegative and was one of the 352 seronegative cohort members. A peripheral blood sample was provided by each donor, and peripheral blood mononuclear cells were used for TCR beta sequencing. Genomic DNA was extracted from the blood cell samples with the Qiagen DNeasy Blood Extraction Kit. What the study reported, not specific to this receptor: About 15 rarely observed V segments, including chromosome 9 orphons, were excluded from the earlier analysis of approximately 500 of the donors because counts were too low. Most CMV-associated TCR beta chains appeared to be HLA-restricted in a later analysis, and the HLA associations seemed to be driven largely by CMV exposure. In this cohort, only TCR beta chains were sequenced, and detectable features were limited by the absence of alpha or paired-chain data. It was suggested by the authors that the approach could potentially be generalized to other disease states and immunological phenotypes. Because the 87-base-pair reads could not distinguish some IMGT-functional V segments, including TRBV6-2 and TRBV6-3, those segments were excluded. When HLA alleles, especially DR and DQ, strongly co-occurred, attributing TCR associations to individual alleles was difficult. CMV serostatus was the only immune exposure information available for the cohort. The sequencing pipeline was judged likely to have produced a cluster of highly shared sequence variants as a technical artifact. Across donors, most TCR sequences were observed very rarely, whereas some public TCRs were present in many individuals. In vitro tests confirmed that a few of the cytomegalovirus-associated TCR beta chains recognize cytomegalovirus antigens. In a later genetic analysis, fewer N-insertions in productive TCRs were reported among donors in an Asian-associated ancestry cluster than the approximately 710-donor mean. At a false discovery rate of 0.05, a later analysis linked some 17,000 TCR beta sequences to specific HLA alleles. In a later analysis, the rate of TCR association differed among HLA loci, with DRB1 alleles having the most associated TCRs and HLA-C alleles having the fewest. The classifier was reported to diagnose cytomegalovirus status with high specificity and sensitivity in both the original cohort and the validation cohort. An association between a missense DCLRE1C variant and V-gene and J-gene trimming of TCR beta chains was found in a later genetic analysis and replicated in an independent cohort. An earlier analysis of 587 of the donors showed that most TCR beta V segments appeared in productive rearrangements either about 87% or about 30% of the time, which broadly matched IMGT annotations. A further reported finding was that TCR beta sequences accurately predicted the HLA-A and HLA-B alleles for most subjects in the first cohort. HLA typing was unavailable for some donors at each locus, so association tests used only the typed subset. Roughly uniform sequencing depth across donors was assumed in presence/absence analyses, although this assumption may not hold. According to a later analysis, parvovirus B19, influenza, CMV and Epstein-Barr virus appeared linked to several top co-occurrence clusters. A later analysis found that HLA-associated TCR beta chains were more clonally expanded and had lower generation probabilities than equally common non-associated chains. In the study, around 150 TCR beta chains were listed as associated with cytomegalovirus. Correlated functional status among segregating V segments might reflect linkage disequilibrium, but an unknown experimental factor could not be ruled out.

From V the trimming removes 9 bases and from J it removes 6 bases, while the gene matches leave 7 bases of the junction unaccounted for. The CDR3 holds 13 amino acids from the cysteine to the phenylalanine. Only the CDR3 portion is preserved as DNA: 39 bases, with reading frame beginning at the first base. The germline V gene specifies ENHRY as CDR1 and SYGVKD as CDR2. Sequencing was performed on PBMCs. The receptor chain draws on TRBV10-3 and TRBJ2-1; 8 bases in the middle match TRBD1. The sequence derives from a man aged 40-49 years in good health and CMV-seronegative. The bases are TGTGCCATTGGACAGGGTTACGCCAATGAGCAGTTCTTC. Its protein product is CAIGQGYANEQFF.